This T cell receptor (beta chain) emerged from a study of T cell responses to AZD1222 COVID-19 vaccine. The repertoire was sequenced with immunoSEQ multiplex PCR; TCRdb's copy has only in-frame clones and lacks some. The data show some 150,000 clones, with approximately 89% seen just once and approximately 2.3% held by the top ten. The germline V gene has CDR1 MNHEY and CDR2 SVGAGI. V gave up 7 bases and J gave up 4 bases; unmatched junction bases: 8. The CDR3 runs to 14 residues. Sequenced here: peripheral blood, sampled on day 0 of AZD1222 vaccination. The receptor comes from an adult in good health. The rearrangement links TRBV6-5 to TRBJ2-3, with 7 bases aligning to TRBD1. The CDR3 nucleotides read TGTGCCAGCAAAGAGAGGGGGCTCCCAGATACGCAGTATTTT. This gives the protein CASKERGLPDTQYF.